This note documents a single T cell receptor beta chain sequence. Antigen: not known. The CDR3 is 15 amino acids. After removal of 6 bases from V and 1 base from J, the junction contained 8 bases not matched to a gene. A universal primer site arose from template switching, and cDNA bore unique molecular identifiers. One entry per CDR3 protein, called by TCRdb with MiXCR from the 5' RACE reads. Seen here are under 20,000 distinct CDR3 sequences, just under 70% observed once, and the top ten hold 5.5% to 7.5%. The data were obtained in a study of identical twins. Study observations and caveats: The study found that models underestimated out-of-frame TCR alpha sharing in monozygotic twins.

The sequenced material came from memory (CD45RO+) T cells sorted from blood. This clonotype was sampled from a woman aged 18-30 years in good health. This table probably holds off-target reads from a library built for another chain. The chain employs TRBV12-3 or TRBV12-4 and TRBJ1-1; TRBD1 aligns across 7 bases. In DNA, the CDR3 is TGTGCCAGCAGCCCCCACAGGGGCGGGAACACTGAAGCTTTCTTT. Amino acid sequence: CASSPHRGGNTEAFF.